This TCR beta chain was documented in a study of blood T cell repertoires in COVID-19. Profiled with immunoSEQ multiplex PCR; TCRdb holds only in-frame clones, not every one. Found here are just over 650,000 clones, 90% of them singletons; the top ten hold roughly 0.25%. The CDR3 length is 15 residues. Per the germline V gene, CDR1 is SGHVS and CDR2 is FNYEAQ. The V gene end was trimmed by 3 bases and the J gene end by 4 bases; junction bases not matched to a gene: 8. This clonotype was sampled from a woman aged 18-29 years with acute or convalescent COVID-19. V gene TRBV7-6 combines with J gene TRBJ2-5, with 7 bases lining up with TRBD2. Sequencing was carried out using peripheral blood. Here the CDR3 reads CASSFFLPGGETQYF. The CDR3, as DNA: TGTGCCAGCAGCTTTTTCCTACCGGGGGGAGAGACCCAGTACTTC.